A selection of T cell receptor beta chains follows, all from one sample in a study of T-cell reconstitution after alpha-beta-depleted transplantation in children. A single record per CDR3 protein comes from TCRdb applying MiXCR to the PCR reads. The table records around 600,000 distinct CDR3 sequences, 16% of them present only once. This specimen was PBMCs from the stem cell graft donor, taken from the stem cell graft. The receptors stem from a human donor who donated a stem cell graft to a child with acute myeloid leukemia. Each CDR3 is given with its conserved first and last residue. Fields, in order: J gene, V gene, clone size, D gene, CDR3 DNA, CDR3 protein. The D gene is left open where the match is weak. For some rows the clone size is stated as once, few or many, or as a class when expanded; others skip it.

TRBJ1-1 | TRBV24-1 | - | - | TGTGCCACCAGTACCGGGACACGGAACACTGAAGCTTTCTTT | CATSTGTRNTEAFF
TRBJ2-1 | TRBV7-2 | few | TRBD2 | TGTGCCAGCAGCCCGCGGGGACTAGCGGCATTCAATGAGCAGTTCTTC | CASSPRGLAAFNEQFF
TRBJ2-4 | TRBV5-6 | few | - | TGTGCCAGCAGCTCCCTGGAGCAGGGCGGTTTCAGTCAGTACTTC | CASSSLEQGGFSQYF
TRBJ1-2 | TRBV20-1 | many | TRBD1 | TGCAGTGCTAGGGGAAGGACAGGGGGAGTAATCTATGGCTACACCTTC | CSARGRTGGVIYGYTF
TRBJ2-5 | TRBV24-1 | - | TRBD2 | TGTGCCACCAGTGATTTCGGGCTAGCGGGGACACAAGAGACCCAGTACTTC | CATSDFGLAGTQETQYF
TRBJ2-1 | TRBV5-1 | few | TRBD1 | TGCGCCAGCAGCTCGTGGAGATCTCCGGGACAGGGCTACAATGAGCAGTTCTTC | CASSSWRSPGQGYNEQFF
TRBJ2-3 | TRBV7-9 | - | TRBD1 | TGTGCCAGCAGCTTGCAGGGGGCGAATTGGGATACGCAGTATTTT | CASSLQGANWDTQYF
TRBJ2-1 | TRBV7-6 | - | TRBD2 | TGTGCCAGCAGCCGCGGACTAGCGGGGGGGTCCTACAATGAGCAGTTCTTC | CASSRGLAGGSYNEQFF
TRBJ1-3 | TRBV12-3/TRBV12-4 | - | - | TGTGCCAGCAGAATGGCCAACTCTGGAAACACCATATATTTT | CASRMANSGNTIYF
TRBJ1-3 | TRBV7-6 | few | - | TGTGCCAGCAGCGACTCTGGAAACACCATATATTTT | CASSDSGNTIYF
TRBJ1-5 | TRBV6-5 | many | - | TGTGCCAGCGGGGGCGGCAATCAGCCCCAGCATTTT | CASGGGNQPQHF
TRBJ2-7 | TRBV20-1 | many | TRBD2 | TGCAGTGGCCGAGGGGAGGGTTACGAGCAGTACTTC | CSGRGEGYEQYF
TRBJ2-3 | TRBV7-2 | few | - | TGTGCCAGCACAAGGGACGCTGGCACAGATACGCAGTATTTT | CASTRDAGTDTQYF
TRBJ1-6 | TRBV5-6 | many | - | TGTGCCAGCAGCGAACAGGGACGAAATTCACCCCTCCACTTT | CASSEQGRNSPLHF
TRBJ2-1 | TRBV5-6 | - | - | TGTGCCAGCAGCTTCAGCGTTTATGAGCAGTTCTTC | CASSFSVYEQFF
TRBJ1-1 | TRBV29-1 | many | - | TGCAGCGTAGAACTGGACACCGTACGGCCTGAAGCTTTCTTT | CSVELDTVRPEAFF
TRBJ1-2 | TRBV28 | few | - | TGTGCCAGCAGAAAAACCAAGGGGGTTTATGGCTACACCTTC | CASRKTKGVYGYTF
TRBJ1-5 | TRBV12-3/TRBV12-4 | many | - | TGTGCCAGCAGCCCAAGGGGTTCCCAGCCCCAGCATTTT | CASSPRGSQPQHF
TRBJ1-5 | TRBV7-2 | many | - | TGTGCCAGCAGCTTAGGGTCAGGGACACAGCCCCAGCATTTT | CASSLGSGTQPQHF
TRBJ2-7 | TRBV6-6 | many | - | TGTGCCAGCGATAAAGGTAGCTCCTACGAGCAGTACTTC | CASDKGSSYEQYF
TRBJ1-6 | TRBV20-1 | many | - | TGCAGTGCTAAAGCCGGATCACCCCTCCACTTT | CSAKAGSPLHF
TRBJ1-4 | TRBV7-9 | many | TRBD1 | TGTGCCAGCAGCTTAGCGACAGGGAATGAAAAACTGTTTTTT | CASSLATGNEKLFF
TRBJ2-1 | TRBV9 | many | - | TGTGCCAGCGGGTCGCAGGGAAGTAGTTACAATGAGCAGTTCTTC | CASGSQGSSYNEQFF
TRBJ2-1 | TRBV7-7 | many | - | TGTGCCAGCAGCTTAGGACCTACGCGGCGCGAGCAGTTCTTC | CASSLGPTRREQFF
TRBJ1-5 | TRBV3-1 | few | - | TGTGCCAGCAGCCTTGTTTGGGGACCTAGCAATCAGCCCCAGCATTTT | CASSLVWGPSNQPQHF
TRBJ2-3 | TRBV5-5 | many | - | TGTGCCAGCAGCCCGACCCGCACGCAGTATTTT | CASSPTRTQYF
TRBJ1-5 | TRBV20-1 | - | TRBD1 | TGCTGTGCTAGTGGGGCGCAGGGGGGAAATGGTCAGCCCCAGCATTTT | CCASGAQGGNGQPQHF
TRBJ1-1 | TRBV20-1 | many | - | TGCAGTGCTAGACTGGGGTTACAGGTCACTGAAGCTTTCTTT | CSARLGLQVTEAFF
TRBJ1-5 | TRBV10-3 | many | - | TGTGCCGCTGGCTCAGGGTGGAGCAATCAGCCCCAGCATTTT | CAAGSGWSNQPQHF
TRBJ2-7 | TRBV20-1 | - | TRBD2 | TGCAGTGCCCCCACGGAATTAGCGGGGTCCGAGCAGTACTTC | CSAPTELAGSEQYF
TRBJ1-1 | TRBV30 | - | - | TGTGCCTGGAGTTTGGGGCATGAAGCTTTCTTT | CAWSLGHEAFF
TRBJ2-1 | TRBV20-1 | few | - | TGCAGTGCTAGAGATGGGCGGGCTGGGACCTACAATGAGCAGTTCTTC | CSARDGRAGTYNEQFF
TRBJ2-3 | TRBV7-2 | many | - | TGTGCCAGCAGCGAGAGGGGCACAGATACGCAGTATTTT | CASSERGTDTQYF
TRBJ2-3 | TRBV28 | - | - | TGTGCCAGCAGAGGGGGGTGGTGGGGCACAGATACGCAGTATTTT | CASRGGWWGTDTQYF
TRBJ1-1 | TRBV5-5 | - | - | TGTGCCAGCAGCCCCGGACTCACTGAAGCTTTCTTT | CASSPGLTEAFF
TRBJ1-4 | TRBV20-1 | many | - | TGCAGTGCTAGTACGGGGACCCAGAATGAAAAACTGTTTTTT | CSASTGTQNEKLFF
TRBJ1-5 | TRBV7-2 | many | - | TGTGCCAGCAGCTTATATCAGGGATTTCAGCCCCAGCATTTT | CASSLYQGFQPQHF
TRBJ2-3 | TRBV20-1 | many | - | TGCAGTGCTAGAAGCGGTGGGGGGTTGGGCACAGATACGCAGTATTTT | CSARSGGGLGTDTQYF
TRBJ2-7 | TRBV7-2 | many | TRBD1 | TGTGCCAGCAGCCCCCGGACAGGGGTTCGGACCTACGAGCAGTACTTC | CASSPRTGVRTYEQYF
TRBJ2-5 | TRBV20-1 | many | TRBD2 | TGCAGTGCTAGACCCCCGGGGGGGCAGGAGACCCAGTACTTC | CSARPPGGQETQYF
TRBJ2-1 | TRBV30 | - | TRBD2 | TGTGCCTGCCAACTAGCGGGGGGCCCACCCGAGCAGTTCTTC | CACQLAGGPPEQFF
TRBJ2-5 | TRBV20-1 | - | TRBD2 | TGCAGTGCTAAAGGTAGCGGGGGGGCCGTGGTCTTCCAAGAGACCCAGTACTTC | CSAKGSGGAVVFQETQYF
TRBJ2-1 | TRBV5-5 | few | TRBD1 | TGTGCCAGCAGCTTGATATTACTGACAGGGAGAGCGCACAATGAGCAGTTCTTC | CASSLILLTGRAHNEQFF
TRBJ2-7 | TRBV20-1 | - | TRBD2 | TGCAGCCCCAGGTCGACTAGCGGGGGGGACGAGCAGTACTTC | CSPRSTSGGDEQYF
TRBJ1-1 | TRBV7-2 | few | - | TGTGCCAGCAGCCATGGGGCGTACACTGAAGCTTTCTTT | CASSHGAYTEAFF
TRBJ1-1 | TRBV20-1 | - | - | TGCAGTGCTAGAGATACGGGGGGGTTCAGGGTGAACACTGAAGCTTTCTTT | CSARDTGGFRVNTEAFF
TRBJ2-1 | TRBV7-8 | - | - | TGTGCCAGCAGCTTACTGCCCGGGGGCTACAATGAGCAGTTCTTC | CASSLLPGGYNEQFF
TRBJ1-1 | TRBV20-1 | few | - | TGCAGTGCCGTACCCCACACGCACACTGAAGCTTTCTTT | CSAVPHTHTEAFF
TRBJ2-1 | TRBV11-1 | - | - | TGTGCCAGCAGCTTAAGTGGCAGGGGTCTGAATGAGCAGTTCTTC | CASSLSGRGLNEQFF
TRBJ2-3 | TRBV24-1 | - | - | TGTGCCACCAGTGATTGGCCTCGTAGTGGAGGGGCAGATACGCAGTATTTT | CATSDWPRSGGADTQYF
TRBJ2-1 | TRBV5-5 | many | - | TGTGCCAGCAGCCCGGAACCGAGACCCTACAATGAGCAGTTCTTC | CASSPEPRPYNEQFF
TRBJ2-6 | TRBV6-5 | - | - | TGTGCCAGCAGTTACGGGATTTTAAGCTCTGGGGCCAACGTCCTGACTTTC | CASSYGILSSGANVLTF
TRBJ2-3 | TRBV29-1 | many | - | TGCAGCGTTGAGGGAGGAACAGTTAGCACAGATACGCAGTATTTT | CSVEGGTVSTDTQYF
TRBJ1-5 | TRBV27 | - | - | TGTGCCAGCAGTTTAGGTGTGGGAAAGCCCCAGCATTTT | CASSLGVGKPQHF
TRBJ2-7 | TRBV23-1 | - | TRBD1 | TGCGCCAGCAGTCAAGAAGTCCGGGACAGGGTTCTCGAGCAGTACTTC | CASSQEVRDRVLEQYF